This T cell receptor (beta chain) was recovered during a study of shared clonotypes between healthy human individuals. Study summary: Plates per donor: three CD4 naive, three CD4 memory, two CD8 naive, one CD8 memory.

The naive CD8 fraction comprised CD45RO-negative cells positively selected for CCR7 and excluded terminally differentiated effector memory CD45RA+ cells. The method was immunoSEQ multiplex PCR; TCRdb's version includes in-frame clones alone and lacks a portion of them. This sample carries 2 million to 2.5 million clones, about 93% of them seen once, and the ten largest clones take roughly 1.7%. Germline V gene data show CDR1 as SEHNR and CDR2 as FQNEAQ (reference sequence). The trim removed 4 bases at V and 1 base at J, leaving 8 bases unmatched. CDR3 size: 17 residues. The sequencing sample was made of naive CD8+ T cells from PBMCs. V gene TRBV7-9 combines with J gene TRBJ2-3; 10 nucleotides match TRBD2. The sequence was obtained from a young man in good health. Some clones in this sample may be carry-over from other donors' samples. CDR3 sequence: CASSSQSSGRRTDTQYF. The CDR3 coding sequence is TGTGCCAGCAGCTCCCAGTCTAGCGGGAGACGCACAGATACGCAGTATTTT.